This is a list of T cell receptor beta chains from one sample in a study of cytomegalovirus exposure and HLA in healthy donors. Clones were read by immunoSEQ multiplex PCR, and TCRdb kept only the in-frame ones, dropping some. The table records about 160,000 clones, about 80% of them present only once. The material sequenced was PBMCs. These TCRs come from a man aged 30-40 years in good health and CMV-seronegative. The CDR3 runs from the conserved cysteine through the conserved F or W. The D gene is left open where the match is weak. Clone size is given for some rows only: seen once, a few or many times, or a class if the clone is expanded.

j_call	cdr3_length	d_call	v_call	clone_size	cdr3_nt	cdr3_aa
TRBJ2-3	16	TRBD2	TRBV30	.	TGTGCCTGGAGCCTTACCTTAGCGGGGGGGCGGGATACGCAGTATTTT	CAWSLTLAGGRDTQYF
TRBJ2-7	13	.	TRBV6-5	.	TGTGCCAGCAGAAGGGGGAGCTCCTACGAGCAGTACTTC	CASRRGSSYEQYF
TRBJ1-2	16	.	TRBV4-3	.	TGCGCCAGCAGCCAAGATCACCCCCGGGGGGCGACGGGCTACACCTTC	CASSQDHPRGATGYTF
TRBJ2-2	15	TRBD1	TRBV6-5	few	TGTGCCAGCGTAGGCCAGGGGGAGAAGGCCGGGGAGCTGTTTTTT	CASVGQGEKAGELFF
TRBJ1-4	17	.	TRBV28	.	TGTGCCAGCAGTTTATATCAGGGTAGATTCGGAGATGAAAAACTGTTTTTT	CASSLYQGRFGDEKLFF
TRBJ1-2	14	TRBD1	TRBV27	.	TGTGCCAGCAGTCGGACAGGGGAAAACGGTGGCTACACCTTC	CASSRTGENGGYTF
TRBJ2-7	15	.	TRBV4-1	.	TGCGCCAGCAGCTACCGAGGGGCAGGGGGGTACGAGCAGTACTTC	CASSYRGAGGYEQYF
TRBJ2-7	15	.	TRBV30	.	TGTGCCTGGAACCCCTGGGACTCCCTAGCCTACGAGCAGTACTTC	CAWNPWDSLAYEQYF
TRBJ2-5	17	TRBD2	TRBV28	.	TGTGCCAGCACCACGGGACTAGCGGCGACCATTTGGGCGACCCAGTACTTC	CASTTGLAATIWATQYF
TRBJ2-5	12	TRBD1	TRBV30	.	TGTGCCTGGAGCCCTGGGACAGGTATCTCCCACTTC	CAWSPGTGISHF
TRBJ1-5	14	.	TRBV28	.	TGTGCCAGCAGTTGGGGTGTGGGGCCTCAGCCCCAGCATTTT	CASSWGVGPQPQHF
TRBJ1-4	15	TRBD1	TRBV29-1	.	TGCGGCGTTGTGTATTACAGACAGGGGGTTGAAAAACTGTTTTTT	CGVVYYRQGVEKLFF
TRBJ1-2	13	TRBD1	TRBV11-2	.	TGTGCCAGCAGACAGACAGGGGTCTATGGCTACACCTTC	CASRQTGVYGYTF
TRBJ1-1	15	TRBD1	TRBV28	many	TGTGCCAGCAGCACTGATCGACAGGGGGCTGCTGAAGCTTTCTTT	CASSTDRQGAAEAFF
TRBJ1-2	15	.	TRBV4-3	.	TGCGCCAGCAGCCAAGCGCTACAGTCTAACTATGGCTACACCTTC	CASSQALQSNYGYTF
TRBJ1-5	18	TRBD1	TRBV7-8	.	TGTGCCAGCAGCCTCGGGACAGGGGTCCCGATTGAAACCCGGCCCCAGCATTTT	CASSLGTGVPIETRPQHF
TRBJ1-1	14	.	TRBV27	.	TGTGCCAGCAGTTTCCTCCGGGAGGCCGCAAGACCTTTCTTT	CASSFLREAARPFF
TRBJ2-7	14	.	TRBV19	.	TGTGCCAGCAAGTCGGGGAGGAGCTCCTACGAGCAGTACTTC	CASKSGRSSYEQYF
TRBJ1-2	16	TRBD1	TRBV28	.	TGTGCCAGCAGTTTTCTCGGTGGGACAGCCGTCTATGGCTACACCTTC	CASSFLGGTAVYGYTF
TRBJ1-2	19	TRBD1	TRBV9	.	TGTGCCAGCAGCGTAGGAGCCCGAGATTACAGGGGCCTTAACTATGGCTACACCTTC	CASSVGARDYRGLNYGYTF
TRBJ1-2	12	TRBD1	TRBV29-1	.	TGCAGCGTTGAGGCAGGGGGCAGTGGCTACACCTTC	CSVEAGGSGYTF
TRBJ1-2	13	TRBD1	TRBV30	.	TGTGCCTGGAGTGCCGGGACAGTCTATGGCTACACCTTC	CAWSAGTVYGYTF
TRBJ1-2	16	.	TRBV7-8	few	TGTGCCAGCAGCTTAGCTTGGGGGGGGGAGAAAGGGGGCTACACCTTC	CASSLAWGGEKGGYTF
TRBJ2-7	14	.	TRBV9	once	TGTGCCAGCAGCGTCGGTAGGAGCTCCTACGAGCAGTACTTC	CASSVGRSSYEQYF
TRBJ2-1	16	TRBD2	TRBV5-1	.	TGCGCCAGCAGGTTGGTAGGGACTAGCTCCTACAATGAGCAGTTCTTC	CASRLVGTSSYNEQFF
TRBJ1-2	11	.	TRBV27	.	TGTGCCAGCAGCCCCGGGGTTGGCTACACCTTC	CASSPGVGYTF
TRBJ2-7	17	TRBD1	TRBV11-1	.	TGTGCCAGCAGCCCTCCTGCCGGGACAGGGGACCCCCTCGAGCAGTACTTC	CASSPPAGTGDPLEQYF
TRBJ2-4	15	.	TRBV4-1	.	TGCGCCAGCAGCCTTGACAGAGGGGGCAAAAACATTCAGTACTTC	CASSLDRGGKNIQYF
TRBJ2-5	14	TRBD2	TRBV28	few	TGTGCCAGCAGTTTCCGGGGGGGGCAAGAGACCCAGTACTTC	CASSFRGGQETQYF
TRBJ1-6	16	.	TRBV18	once	TGTGCCAGCTCACCAAGCGGACGGGGATCTATTTCACCCCTCCACTTT	CASSPSGRGSISPLHF
TRBJ2-2	17	TRBD2	TRBV5-4	.	TGTGCCAGCAGCTTGCGACTAGCGGGAGGAACGGCCGGGGAGCTGTTTTTT	CASSLRLAGGTAGELFF
TRBJ1-5	15	TRBD1	TRBV10-3	.	TGTGCCATCAGTGAGTCGAGGGGGCAGGATCAGCCCCAGCATTTT	CAISESRGQDQPQHF
TRBJ1-1	10	.	TRBV20-1	once	TGCAGTGCCAGTCTCACTGAAGCTTTCTTT	CSASLTEAFF
TRBJ1-1	16	.	TRBV15	.	TGTGCCACCAGCAGAGACCTGGTTGGAGTGAACACTGAAGCTTTCTTT	CATSRDLVGVNTEAFF
TRBJ2-3	14	.	TRBV19	.	TGTGCCAGTAGTAGAAGGACTTCTACAGATACGCAGTATTTT	CASSRRTSTDTQYF